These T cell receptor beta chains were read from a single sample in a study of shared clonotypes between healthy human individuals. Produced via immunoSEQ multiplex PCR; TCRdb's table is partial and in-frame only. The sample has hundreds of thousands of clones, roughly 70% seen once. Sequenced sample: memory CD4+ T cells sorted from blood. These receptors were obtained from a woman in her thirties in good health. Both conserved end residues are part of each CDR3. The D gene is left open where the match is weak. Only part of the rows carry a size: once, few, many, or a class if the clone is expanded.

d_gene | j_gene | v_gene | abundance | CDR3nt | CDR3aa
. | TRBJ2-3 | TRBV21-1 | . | TGTGCCAGCACCCCGGGGGCGGGAGTATTGAAAGATACGCAGTATTTT | CASTPGAGVLKDTQYF
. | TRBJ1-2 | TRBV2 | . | TGTGCCAGCCTATATTGGGGTCGGGATGGCTACACCTTC | CASLYWGRDGYTF
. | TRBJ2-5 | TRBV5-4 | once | TGTGCCAGCAGCTTGGGGACAGAAGAGACCCAGTACTTC | CASSLGTEETQYF
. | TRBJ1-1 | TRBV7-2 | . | TGTGCCAGCAGCCCGCGGGGGGGCGTCACTGAAGCTTTCTTT | CASSPRGGVTEAFF
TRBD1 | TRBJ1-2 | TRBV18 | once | TGTGCCAGCTCACGAAGACAGGGGGCGGACTATGGCTACACCTTC | CASSRRQGADYGYTF
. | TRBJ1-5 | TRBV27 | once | TGTGCCAGCAGTTTTAGAGGGTTTCAGCCCCAGCATTTT | CASSFRGFQPQHF
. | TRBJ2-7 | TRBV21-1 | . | TGTGCCAGCAGCAAATCCCAGCCGGCCTACGAGCAGTACTTC | CASSKSQPAYEQYF
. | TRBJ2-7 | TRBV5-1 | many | TGCGCCAGCAAAAGAGGCAGGCTTCAGAGCTCCTACGAGCAGTACTTC | CASKRGRLQSSYEQYF
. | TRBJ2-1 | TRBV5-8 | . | TGTGCCAGCAGCTTGCTACAGGGCGAGCAGTTCTTC | CASSLLQGEQFF
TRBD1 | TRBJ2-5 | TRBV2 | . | TGTGCCAGCAGCCGACAGGGACAAGAGACCCAGTACTTC | CASSRQGQETQYF
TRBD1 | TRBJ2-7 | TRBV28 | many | TGTGCCAGCAGCCTCACCGGGACAGTTGACTACGAGCAGTACTTC | CASSLTGTVDYEQYF
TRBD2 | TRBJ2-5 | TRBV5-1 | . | TGCGCCAGCAGCTTGCTAGCGGGAGGTGGAGAGACCCAGTACTTC | CASSLLAGGGETQYF
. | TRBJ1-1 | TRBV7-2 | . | TGTGCCAGCAGCTTAATGGCCTATCGACGGATGAACACTGAAGCTTTCTTT | CASSLMAYRRMNTEAFF
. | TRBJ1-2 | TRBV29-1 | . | TGCAGCGTAGGGGACCGCAGTGGTGGCTACACCTTC | CSVGDRSGGYTF
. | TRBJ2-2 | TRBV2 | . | TGTGCCAGCAGCCTTTGGACGGTCCTGAACACCGGGGAGCTGTTTTTT | CASSLWTVLNTGELFF
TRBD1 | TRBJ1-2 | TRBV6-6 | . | TGTGCCAGCACATTCGGGACAGTTAACTATGGCTACACCTTC | CASTFGTVNYGYTF
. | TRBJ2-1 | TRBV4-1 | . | TGCGCCAGCAGCCAAGATGGGGCCACCTACAATGAGCAGTTCTTC | CASSQDGATYNEQFF
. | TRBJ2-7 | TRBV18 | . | TGTGCCAGCTCACCACCGTACACCGGGTCCGAGCAGTACTTC | CASSPPYTGSEQYF
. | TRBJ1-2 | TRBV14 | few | TGTGCCAGCAGCCAAGCGAGGGTTGGCTACACCTTC | CASSQARVGYTF
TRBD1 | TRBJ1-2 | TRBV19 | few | TGTGCCAGTAGTCTGGGGACAGGGGATTATGGCTACACCTTC | CASSLGTGDYGYTF
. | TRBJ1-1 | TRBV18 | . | TGTGCCAGCTTCCCCGGGACGGCAGATGCTGAAGCTTTCTTT | CASFPGTADAEAFF
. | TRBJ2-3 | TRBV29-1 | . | TGCAGCGTTGTTCCCAGCGGATACTCTAGCACAGATACGCAGTATTTT | CSVVPSGYSSTDTQYF
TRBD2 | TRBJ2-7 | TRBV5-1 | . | TGCGCCAGCAGCTTGGCGCTAGCGGGAACCTACGAGCAGTACTTC | CASSLALAGTYEQYF
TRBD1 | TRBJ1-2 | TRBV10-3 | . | TGTGCCATCAGGCGGGGACAGGGTAACTATGGCTACACCTTC | CAIRRGQGNYGYTF
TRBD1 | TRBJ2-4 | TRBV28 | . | TGTGCCAGCAGACGATCCGGGACAGGCAAGGGCAAAAACATTCAGTACTTC | CASRRSGTGKGKNIQYF